This TCR beta chain was recovered during a study of blood T cell repertoires in COVID-19. Study at large: Whether acute or convalescent, the COVID-19 samples came from the United States, Italy and Spain. Nucleic acid was either cDNA or gDNA, and it came from T cells, B-cell-depleted T cells, or PBMCs.

Germline V lookup: CDR1 SGHDN, CDR2 FVKESK. The CDR3 sequence is 15 residues long. Trimming pared 2 bases from V and 2 bases from J, leaving 12 bases between. Original handling: Reference gene primer amplification yielded estimated nucleated cell counts. Produced via immunoSEQ multiplex PCR; TCRdb's table is partial and in-frame only. D and trimming were read from the DNA, whereas the V and J calls and clone size are those reported in that table. The data show about 120,000 clones, about 80% seen once. What was sequenced was peripheral blood. The sequence derives from a middle-aged man with active or convalescent COVID-19. The chain joins TRBV14 to TRBJ1-1; no definite D call. The CDR3, as DNA: TGTGCCAGCAGCCAAACTATAACTACCAACACTGAAGCTTTCTTT. It encodes CASSQTITTNTEAFF.